Each of the 13 T cell receptor beta chains below was sequenced from the same sample in a study of blood T cell repertoires in COVID-19. The table came from immunoSEQ multiplex PCR; TCRdb's copy has only in-frame clones and leaves some out. The table lists 90,000 to 120,000 clones, approximately 83% of them singletons. Sequencing was performed on peripheral blood. The receptors derive from a woman of 80 years or more with active or convalescent COVID-19.

The CDR3 DNA reads TGTGCCAGCAGGGAACAGGGACCGCTCGCCCTCCACTTT. Its translation: CASREQGPLALHF. This chain joins TRBV27 and TRBJ1-6; a possible D gene is TRBD1 (6 bases). The CDR3 totals 13 residues. Between the trimmed V and J ends, which lost 6 bases and 14 bases, there was a span of 17 bases. The V gene's germline CDR1 is MNHEY and CDR2 SMNVEV (reference sequence).

The chain links TRBV27 to TRBJ1-3; weak D call: TRBD1 (6 bases). Germline V gene lookup returns CDR1 MNHEY and CDR2 SMNVEV (reference sequence). Between the trimmed V and J ends, which lost 4 bases and 0 bases, there was a span of 10 bases. The CDR3 is made up of 15 amino acids. As DNA, the CDR3 is TGTGCCAGCAGTTCTCAGGGGCCCTCTGGAAACACCATATATTTT. Residues: CASSSQGPSGNTIYF.

The chain carries TRBV29-1 and TRBJ2-7; no reliable D call. Trimming left V 4 bases short and J 0 bases short, with 22 bases between. The CDR3 covers 17 residues. Germline V gives CDR1 SQVTM, CDR2 ANQGSEA. CDR3 loop: CSVVSTPVTGSSYEQYF. The DNA for the CDR3 is TGCAGCGTTGTTTCCACACCCGTTACGGGTTCCTCCTACGAGCAGTACTTC.

This clone was counted between two and nine times. The rearrangement links TRBV9 to TRBJ2-7, with no clear D. Trimming shortened V by 1 base and J by 4 bases, and 9 bases separated the two germline ends. The CDR3 totals 13 residues. Per the germline V gene, CDR1 is SGDLS and CDR2 is YYNGEE. The DNA for the CDR3 is TGTGCCAGCAGCGTATTCCCCCAATACGAGCAGTACTTC. Its protein is CASSVFPQYEQYF.

This chain links TRBV6-5 with TRBJ2-1; perhaps TRBD2 as D (5 bases). Trimming stripped 5 bases from V and 4 bases from J, with 15 bases between. The CDR3 runs to 15 residues. Germline V gives CDR1 MNHEY, CDR2 SVGAGI. The CDR3 here is CASSIYAPGYNEQFF. The CDR3 bases are TGTGCCAGCAGTATATATGCTCCGGGGTACAATGAGCAGTTCTTC.

The chain couples TRBV6-5 to TRBJ2-7, with D perhaps TRBD2 (5 bases). V shed 8 bases and J shed 6 bases, with 23 bases lying between them. Germline values: CDR1 MNHEY, CDR2 SVGAGI. This CDR3 has 15 residues. CDR3 residues: CASSSTGRSPSEQYF. CDR3 sequence (DNA): TGTGCCAGCTCGTCTACTGGGAGATCCCCCAGCGAGCAGTACTTC.

The V gene is TRBV6-5, the J gene TRBJ1-5; D unresolved. CDR1 and CDR2 from the germline V gene are MNHEY and SVGAGI. The germline V and J ends were trimmed by 5 bases and 5 bases, with 10 bases remaining between them. The CDR3 is made up of 13 amino acids. CDR3 DNA sequence: TGTGCCAGCAGTCCCTTGGAGTATCAGCCCCAGCATTTT. It specifies CASSPLEYQPQHF.

The sample holds one count of this clone. The chain combines TRBV25-1 with TRBJ1-4; D perhaps matches TRBD1 (6 bases). V gave up 0 bases and J gave up 10 bases, with 12 bases separating them. The CDR3 is 14 residues long. In germline, CDR1 is MGHDK, CDR2 SYGVNS. CDR3 nucleotides: TGTGCCAGCAGTGAATATCGGACAGCCGTAAAACTGTTTTTT. Amino acids: CASSEYRTAVKLFF. Together with reference TRBV25-1 and TRBJ1-4, the CDR3 gives the full variable domain: EADIYQTPRYLVIGTGKKITLECSQTMGHDKMYWYQQDPGMELHLIHYSYGVNSTEKGDLSSESTVSRIRTEHFPLTLESARPSHTSQYLCASSEYRTAVKLFFGSGTQLSVL.

A word on this clone: The junction differs from germline at one of its ends, possibly a read error. V usage is TRBV6-4 and J usage is TRBJ1-4; no clear D. The CDR3 runs to 12 residues. CDR1 is MRHNA and CDR2 is SNTAGT in the germline V gene. The CDR3 DNA reads as TGTGCCAGCAGCAACCCAAAAAGGGAGTCAGATTTT. This gives the protein CASSNPKRESDF.

This chain links TRBV2 with TRBJ1-6; D call uncertain. With 4 bases removed from V and 7 bases from J, the gap between germline ends came to 14 bases. The CDR3 is 15 amino acids. The germline gives CDR1 SNHLY, CDR2 FYNNEI. CDR3 protein: CASSGVMIGNSPLHF. The CDR3 region has the DNA TGTGCCAGCAGTGGAGTTATGATCGGGAATTCACCCCTCCACTTT.

The chain recombines TRBV14 with TRBJ1-4, with D tentatively TRBD1 (6 bases). The CDR3 extends over 15 amino acids. The V end lost 0 bases, the J end lost 8 bases, and 13 bases lay between the germline ends. Germline assignment: CDR1 SGHDN and CDR2 FVKESK. The CDR3 spells CASSQDGRGWEKLFF. The CDR3 region has the DNA TGTGCCAGCAGCCAAGATGGCAGGGGTTGGGAAAAACTGTTTTTT.

The chain combines TRBV4-1 with TRBJ1-2; D ambiguous. Germline V gene lookup returns CDR1 MGHRA and CDR2 YSYEKL. V gave up 2 bases and J gave up 5 bases, with 15 bases separating them. The CDR3 contains 15 residues. CDR3 DNA sequence: TGCGCCAGCAGCCAACCCCACCCGGGATCATATGGCTACACCTTC. Its protein is CASSQPHPGSYGYTF.

V usage is TRBV6-5 and J usage is TRBJ2-5; D unresolved. Germline V CDR1 and CDR2: MNHEY, SVGAGI. The CDR3 spans 14 residues. The V end was cut by 6 bases, the J end by 2 bases, with 13 bases between. The CDR3 spells CASRIGFLQETQYF. CDR3 nucleotide sequence: TGTGCCAGCAGGATTGGTTTCCTACAAGAGACCCAGTACTTC.